These 25 T cell receptor beta chains share one sample of origin, sequenced in a study of control samples from healthy donors and cancer patients. Profiled with immunoSEQ multiplex PCR; TCRdb holds only in-frame clones, not every one. This sample yields about 140,000 clones, of which less than 95% are seen a single time; 5.5% to 7.5% belongs to the top ten. Input material: blood. Receptor source: a young man in good health.

V and J are TRBV20-1 and TRBJ2-5; D remains ambiguous. CDR1 and CDR2 (germline): DFQATT, SNEGSKA (reference sequence). Trimming removed 3 bases from V and 5 bases from J, with 10 bases in between. The CDR3 consists of 12 residues. This chain's CDR3 is CSASPPWETQYF. CDR3 nucleotides: TGCAGTGCTAGTCCCCCCTGGGAGACCCAGTACTTC.

The chain joins TRBV7-9 to TRBJ2-3; D gene unclear. CDR1 and CDR2 from the germline V gene are SEHNR and FQNEAQ (reference sequence). V was trimmed by 7 bases and J by 0 bases, leaving 14 bases between them. The CDR3 spans 15 residues. CDR3 sequence (DNA): TGTGCCAGCACCCCTTCCGTCAGAAGCACAGATACGCAGTATTTT. It codes for CASTPSVRSTDTQYF. The variable domain in full, with the rest retrieved from reference TRBV7-9 and TRBJ2-3, is DTGVSQNPRHKITKRGQNVTFRCDPISEHNRLYWYRQTLGQGPEFLTYFQNEAQLEKSRLLSDRFSAERPKGSFSTLEIQRTEQGDSAMYLCASTPSVRSTDTQYFGPGTRLTVL.

This chain connects TRBV7-9 to TRBJ2-2, with no clear D. Germline CDR1 SEHNR, CDR2 FQNEAQ (reference sequence). The germline V and J ends were trimmed by 5 bases and 0 bases, with 10 bases remaining between them. The length of the CDR3 is 15 residues. CDR3 in DNA: TGTGCCAGCAGCCTCCGAGACCCGAACACCGGGGAGCTGTTTTTT. It codes for CASSLRDPNTGELFF.

The chain joins TRBV6-4 to TRBJ2-1; 7 bases match TRBD1. The CDR3 loop spans 13 amino acids. Germline trimming cut 6 bases from V and 10 bases from J; bases unmatched to any gene: 9. CDR1 and CDR2 from the germline V gene are MRHNA and SNTAGT. As DNA, the CDR3 is TGTGCCAGCAGGAAGCGACAGGGCGGGGAGCAGTTCTTC. It specifies CASRKRQGGEQFF.

This rearrangement joins TRBV4-1 to TRBJ1-2; D is undetermined. This CDR3 contains 14 residues. Trimming shortened V by 2 bases and J by 4 bases, and 11 bases separated the two germline ends. Per the germline V gene, CDR1 is MGHRA and CDR2 is YSYEKL. DNA for the CDR3: TGCGCCAGCAGCCAAAGTATCGGAACCTATGGCTACACCTTC. Translation: CASSQSIGTYGYTF.

In this sample, this clone turned up once. The CDR3 here is CASSVGSGVTYEQYF. CDR3 sequence (DNA): TGTGCCAGCAGCGTGGGCTCAGGGGTCACCTACGAGCAGTACTTC. The gene calls are TRBV9 and TRBJ2-7, with D possibly matching TRBD1 (6 bases). CDR1 SGDLS and CDR2 YYNGEE come from the germline V gene. The CDR3 totals 15 residues. V gave up 2 bases and J gave up 2 bases, with 14 bases separating them.

The chain uses TRBV7-9 and TRBJ2-5, with TRBD1 matching over 12 bases. J gave up 5 bases and V 5 bases, and 15 bases lay outside the gene matches. The CDR3 extends over 18 amino acids. In germline, CDR1 is SEHNR, CDR2 FQNEAQ (reference sequence). CDR3 coding DNA: TGTGCCAGCAGCATTCGAAAACCGGGACAGGGGGCGCGGGAGACCCAGTACTTC. The encoded protein is CASSIRKPGQGARETQYF.

This sequence joins TRBV30 and TRBJ1-3; no clear D. The CDR3 runs to 12 residues. CDR1 and CDR2 (germline): GTSNPN, SVGIG (reference sequence). The germline V and J ends were trimmed by 8 bases and 1 base, with 9 bases remaining between them. CDR3 coding DNA: TGTGCCCATTCCCCTTCTGGAAACACCATATATTTT. Its protein is CAHSPSGNTIYF.

This clone was found once. The chain employs TRBV11-3 and TRBJ2-3, with a weak D call TRBD1 (6 bases). Germline V gene sequence: CDR1 SGHNT, CDR2 YENEEA. Trimming shortened V by 7 bases and J by 0 bases, and 11 bases separated the two germline ends. The length of the CDR3 is 14 residues. CDR3 bases: TGTGCCAGCAAGATGGGGGCCAGCACAGATACGCAGTATTTT. It yields the protein CASKMGASTDTQYF.

The V gene is TRBV4-1, the J gene TRBJ1-6; D is uncertain. The CDR3 consists of 16 residues. V shed 1 base and J shed 0 bases, with 7 bases lying between them. CDR1 is MGHRA and CDR2 is YSYEKL in the germline V gene. The CDR3 reads CASSQGDSSYNSPLHF. CDR3 nucleotides: TGCGCCAGCAGCCAAGGAGATAGCTCCTATAATTCACCCCTCCACTTT.

The V call is TRBV11-2, the J call TRBJ1-6, with no clear D. Between the trimmed V and J ends, which lost 1 base and 6 bases, there was a span of 10 bases. Germline lookup yields CDR1 SGHAT and CDR2 FQNNGV. The CDR3 has 15 amino acids. CDR3 in DNA: TGTGCCAGCAGCTTAGCGGGCGGCGGTAATTCACCCCTCCACTTT. Protein product: CASSLAGGGNSPLHF. Drawing the rest from reference TRBV11-2 and TRBJ1-6, the complete variable domain is EAGVAQSPRYKIIEKRQSVAFWCNPISGHATLYWYQQILGQGPKLLIQFQNNGVVDDSQLPKDRFSAERLKGVDSTLKIQPAKLEDSAVYLCASSLAGGGNSPLHFGNGTRLTVT.

This clone was observed a handful of times. The DNA for the CDR3 is TGTGCCAGCAGTACTAGGGGGCCTAGCACAGATACGCAGTATTTT. Its translation is CASSTRGPSTDTQYF. The chain has TRBV2 and TRBJ2-3, with 7 nucleotides matching TRBD1. The CDR3 has 15 amino acids. The trim removed 5 bases at V and 0 bases at J, leaving 5 bases unmatched. CDR1 and CDR2 from the germline V gene are SNHLY and FYNNEI.

About this clone: In the same sample, other DNA sequences code for this CDR3. The J gene is TRBJ1-2, the V gene TRBV5-1; D remains unclear. The CDR3 has 13 amino acids. Germline CDR1 and CDR2: SGHRS and YFSETQ. Trimming shortened V by 0 bases and J by 2 bases, and 5 bases separated the two germline ends. CDR3 nucleotide sequence: TGCGCCAGCAGCTTGGAAGGGAACTATGGCTACACCTTC. It translates to CASSLEGNYGYTF.

This clone was seen a single time. CDR3 bases: TGCGCCAGCAGCCAAGCAGGCAGAACTTCCTATAATTCACCCCTCCACTTT. This sequence encodes CASSQAGRTSYNSPLHF. The rearrangement uses TRBV4-3 and TRBJ1-6; D gene unclear. Trimming cost V 1 base and J 1 base, with 11 bases left between them. This CDR3 region has 17 residues. Germline loops: CDR1 LGHNA, CDR2 YSLEER.

The rearrangement uses TRBV30 and TRBJ1-1; 7 nucleotides align to TRBD1. Per the germline V gene, CDR1 is GTSNPN and CDR2 is SVGIG (reference sequence). V gave up 4 bases and J gave up 0 bases; unmatched junction bases: 2. This CDR3 contains 13 residues. The CDR3 region is CAWTTGMNTEAFF. The DNA for the CDR3 is TGTGCCTGGACGACAGGGATGAACACTGAAGCTTTCTTT.

The chain combines TRBV7-2 with TRBJ1-3; maybe TRBD1 (5 bases). Germline V gives CDR1 SGHTA, CDR2 FQGNSA. The CDR3 runs to 15 residues. Trimming cost V 4 bases and J 2 bases, with 12 bases left between them. CDR3 bases: TGTGCCAGCAGCTCCGCGGCGGGGGCTGGAAACACCATATATTTT. It specifies CASSSAAGAGNTIYF.

This chain links TRBV28 with TRBJ2-7; 8 positions agree with TRBD1. CDR3 length: 14 residues. V was pared by 7 bases and J by 4 bases, with 9 bases of the junction left unmatched. Germline V CDR1 and CDR2: MDHEN, SYDVKM. CDR3 coding DNA: TGTGCCAGCACCCCGGGACAGGAGACGTACGAGCAGTACTTC. Amino acid sequence: CASTPGQETYEQYF.

This clone was seen once. The chain is built from TRBV27 and TRBJ1-2, with D possibly TRBD1 on 6 matching bases. V lost 6 bases, J lost 5 bases, and 13 bases lay in between. Germline V gives CDR1 MNHEY, CDR2 SMNVEV (reference sequence). The CDR3 covers 13 residues. This CDR3 reads CASSQDSVYGYTF. The CDR3 region has the DNA TGTGCCAGCAGCCAGGACAGCGTTTATGGCTACACCTTC.

The gene calls are TRBV3-1 (or the pseudogene TRBV3-2) and TRBJ1-1; no reliable D call. This CDR3 spans 11 amino acids. The germline gives CDR1 LGHDT, CDR2 YNNKEL (reference sequence). Between the trimmed V and J ends, which lost 3 bases and 10 bases, there was a span of 9 bases. CDR3 amino acids: CASSHGSGAFF. The CDR3 DNA is TGTGCCAGCAGCCACGGGTCGGGAGCTTTCTTT.

The rearrangement joins TRBV27 to TRBJ2-5; 7 bases match TRBD1. The CDR3 has 14 amino acids. V shed 3 bases, J shed 5 bases, and the junction held 6 bases outside the gene matches. Per germline, CDR1 MNHEY and CDR2 SMNVEV (reference sequence). This chain's CDR3 is CASSFYRGGETQYF. As DNA, the CDR3 is TGTGCCAGCAGTTTCTACAGGGGTGGCGAGACCCAGTACTTC.

This clone was seen a single time. The genes are TRBV18 and TRBJ1-5, with 7 bases that match TRBD1. This CDR3 comprises 14 residues. V gave up 6 bases and J gave up 2 bases; unmatched junction bases: 4. Per the germline V gene, CDR1 is KGHSH and CDR2 is LQKENI. CDR3 DNA sequence: TGTGCCAGCTCTCCCGGACAGGGCAATCAGCCCCAGCATTTT. As protein: CASSPGQGNQPQHF.

The DNA of the CDR3 is TGTGCCAGCAGTCTGGCGGGGGGTACGGGAAACACCATATATTTT. This codes for CASSLAGGTGNTIYF. This chain connects TRBV7-6 to TRBJ1-3; tentatively, D is TRBD1 (5 bases). Germline V gives CDR1 SGHVS, CDR2 FNYEAQ. V was clipped by 6 bases and J by 4 bases, with 16 bases between them. This CDR3 has 15 residues.

V usage is TRBV5-5 and J usage is TRBJ1-1, with no clear D. V was pared by 2 bases and J by 1 base, with 6 bases between. This CDR3 spans 13 amino acids. The V gene's germline CDR1 is SGHKS and CDR2 YYEKEE (reference sequence). The CDR3 DNA follows: TGTGCCAGCAGCTTAGCCTCGAACACTGAAGCTTTCTTT. It yields the protein CASSLASNTEAFF.

This clone was counted once. The rearrangement joins TRBV4-1 to TRBJ2-7, with TRBD1 matching over 11 bases. V was pared by 3 bases and J by 4 bases, with 8 bases of the junction left unmatched. Germline V gene data show CDR1 as MGHRA and CDR2 as YSYEKL. The CDR3 is 16 amino acids. The CDR3 DNA is TGCGCCAGCAGCCATCCTGGACAGGGGGCAGGATACGAGCAGTACTTC. Protein: CASSHPGQGAGYEQYF.

In DNA form, the CDR3 reads TGTGCCAGCACGGGCTGGACAGGGTCGAACACTGAAGCTTTCTTT. Translating gives CASTGWTGSNTEAFF. The rearrangement uses TRBV2 and TRBJ1-1; 8 nucleotides line up with TRBD1. With V trimmed by 7 bases and J by 1 base, 8 bases remained unmatched. The CDR3 has 15 residues. Germline V gives CDR1 SNHLY, CDR2 FYNNEI.